The 19 T cell receptor beta chains listed next were all sequenced from one sample in a study of beta chain features in type 1 diabetes. The study reverse transcribed the entire isolated RNA, so it sequenced expressed TCRB transcripts. Produced via immunoSEQ multiplex PCR; TCRdb's table is partial and in-frame only. The data show 150,000 to 180,000 clones, over 7.5% seen once. The source material was central memory CD4+ T cells from blood. These receptors all stem from a man aged 18-30 years in good health.

This clone was seen a handful of times. The CDR3 region is CASSLVLAEQGEQFF. The CDR3 coding sequence is TGCGCCAGCAGCTTGGTCCTAGCGGAGCAGGGTGAGCAGTTCTTC. V usage is TRBV5-1 and J usage is TRBJ2-1; TRBD2 aligns across 7 bases. Germline CDR1 and CDR2: SGHRS and YFSETQ. The CDR3 is 15 amino acids. V gave up 0 bases and J gave up 9 bases; unmatched junction bases: 9.

The chain recombines TRBV5-6 with TRBJ2-2, with TRBD1 matching 7 bases. Trimming at V came to 4 bases and at J to 4 bases, leaving 10 bases not matched to a gene. The CDR3 is 16 amino acids. Germline V CDR1 and CDR2: SGHDT, YYEEEE. In DNA form, the CDR3 reads TGTGCCAGCAGCCTACCCCCCGACAGGGCCACCGGGGAGCTGTTTTTT. Translating it yields CASSLPPDRATGELFF.

This sequence joins TRBV6-5 and TRBJ1-2; D is uncertain. The CDR3 loop spans 14 amino acids. Looked up from germline, CDR1 is MNHEY and CDR2 is SVGAGI. With 2 bases removed from V and 4 bases from J, the gap between germline ends came to 11 bases. The CDR3 is CASSYRYSFYGYTF. Written as DNA, the CDR3 is TGTGCCAGCAGTTACCGCTACAGCTTCTATGGCTACACCTTC.

The V gene is TRBV5-1, the J gene TRBJ2-3, with 7 positions matching TRBD1. Germline CDR1 reads SGHRS; CDR2 reads YFSETQ. This CDR3 spans 15 amino acids. The ends lost 4 bases at V and 3 bases at J; junction bases unmatched: 8. CDR3 nucleotide sequence: TGCGCCAGCAGCGGTAGACAGGGCTTTACAGATACGCAGTATTTT. Its translation: CASSGRQGFTDTQYF.

The sample holds a few counts of this clone. CDR3 loop: CASSLGPTGSPLHF. CDR3 sequence (DNA): TGCGCCAGCAGCTTGGGACCAACAGGTTCACCCCTCCACTTT. This rearrangement joins TRBV5-1 to TRBJ1-6; tentatively, D is TRBD1 (5 bases). The CDR3 has 14 residues. Per the germline V gene, CDR1 is SGHRS and CDR2 is YFSETQ. Deletions cut 0 bases from V and 9 bases from J, with 10 bases between.

The chain employs TRBV5-1 and TRBJ2-1, with 10 bases fitting TRBD2. There are 15 residues in the CDR3. CDR1 SGHRS and CDR2 YFSETQ come from the germline V gene. V lost 4 bases to trimming and J lost 8 bases; unmatched junction nucleotides: 9. CDR3 DNA: TGCGCCAGCAGCGCAAGCGGGGGGGGCGTCTATGAGCAGTTCTTC. Protein: CASSASGGGVYEQFF. The variable domain in full, completed from reference TRBV5-1 and TRBJ2-1, reads KAGVTQTPRYLIKTRGQQVTLSCSPISGHRSVSWYQQTPGQGLQFLFEYFSETQRNKGNFPGRFSGRQFSNSRSEMNVSTLELGDSALYLCASSASGGGVYEQFFGPGTRLTVL.

The chain has TRBV9 and TRBJ1-2; 7 bases are a match to TRBD1. Per germline, CDR1 SGDLS and CDR2 YYNGEE. Losses at the gene ends were 1 base for V and 3 bases for J; bases not matched to a gene: 9. This CDR3 is 16 amino acids long. CDR3 coding DNA: TGTGCCAGCAGCGTAAGGAAACCCGGGACAGACTATGGCTACACCTTC. This translates into CASSVRKPGTDYGYTF. The entire variable domain, with the rest obtained from reference TRBV9 and TRBJ1-2, is as follows: DSGVTQTPKHLITATGQRVTLRCSPRSGDLSVYWYQQSLDQGLQFLIQYYNGEERAKGNILERFSAQQFPDLHSELNLSSLELGDSALYFCASSVRKPGTDYGYTFGSGTRLTVV.

This clone was seen more than once but under ten times. The chain couples TRBV5-5 to TRBJ1-2; 10 nucleotides agree with TRBD1. The CDR3 covers 15 residues. The V gene end was trimmed by 2 bases and the J gene end by 2 bases; junction bases not matched to a gene: 3. Germline V CDR1 and CDR2: SGHKS, YYEKEE (reference sequence). The CDR3 sequence is CASSLTGQGNYGYTF. DNA for the CDR3: TGTGCCAGCAGCTTAACGGGACAGGGGAACTATGGCTACACCTTC.

This clone was recorded a few times. The V and J genes are TRBV30 and TRBJ1-1; 7 nucleotides line up with TRBD1. The V gene end was trimmed by 2 bases and the J gene end by 1 base; junction bases not matched to a gene: 13. Germline V gene data show CDR1 as GTSNPN and CDR2 as SVGIG (reference sequence). This CDR3 spans 17 amino acids. The CDR3 nucleotides read TGTGCCTGGAGTTTCGACAGGGCAAGAGGGGCGAACACTGAAGCTTTCTTT. This translates into CAWSFDRARGANTEAFF.

The sample holds a few counts of this clone. The chain uses TRBV7-2 and TRBJ2-5, with D unresolved. Germline lookup yields CDR1 SGHTA and CDR2 FQGNSA. There are 15 residues in the CDR3. V was cut by 5 bases and J by 5 bases, with 18 bases left in between. The chain's CDR3 is CASSPRPGVGETQYF. CDR3 DNA sequence: TGTGCCAGCAGCCCCCGCCCCGGAGTCGGTGAGACCCAGTACTTC. Complete variable domain (other parts from reference TRBV7-2 and TRBJ2-5): GAGVSQSPSNKVTEKGKDVELRCDPISGHTALYWYRQSLGQGLEFLIYFQGNSAPDKSGLPSDRFSAERTGGSVSTLTIQRTQQEDSAVYLCASSPRPGVGETQYFGPGTRLLVL.

This clone was seen a few times. V usage is TRBV2 and J usage is TRBJ2-7, with D possibly matching TRBD1 (6 bases). The CDR3 runs 15 residues. The germline V gene has CDR1 SNHLY and CDR2 FYNNEI. Trimming removed 6 bases from V and 5 bases from J, with 20 bases in between. The CDR3 DNA sequence: TGTGCCAGCAGGACCAGACAGGCGGAAGGGAACGAGCAGTACTTC. This codes for CASRTRQAEGNEQYF. Full variable domain (rest looked up from reference TRBV2 and TRBJ2-7): EPEVTQTPSHQVTQMGQEVILRCVPISNHLYFYWYRQILGQKVEFLVSFYNNEISEKSEIFDDQFSVERPDGSNFTLKIRSTKLEDSAMYFCASRTRQAEGNEQYFGPGTRLTVT.

V gene TRBV30 combines with J gene TRBJ1-5, with 8 positions matching TRBD1. Per germline, CDR1 GTSNPN and CDR2 SVGIG (reference sequence). Unmatched junction bases numbered 9, after V lost 4 bases and J lost 7 bases. The CDR3 has 14 amino acids. The CDR3 reads CAWNQGAERQPQHF. The CDR3 nucleotides are TGTGCCTGGAACCAGGGGGCCGAACGACAGCCCCAGCATTTT.

In its sample, this clone was seen a few times. This chain connects TRBV18 to TRBJ2-5, with TRBD1 matching 10 bases. The J call may not be correct, given that the DNA end is closer to TRBJ2-7. CDR1 is KGHSH, CDR2 LQKENI, per germline. CDR3 length: 13 amino acids. This chain's CDR3 is CASSAGQGREQYF. CDR3 DNA: TGTGCCAGCTCAGCGGGACAGGGGCGCGAGCAGTACTTC.

This clone was counted a few times. CDR3: CASSLVLAGETQYF. The CDR3 DNA is TGTGCCAGCAGCTTAGTGCTAGCGGGGGAGACCCAGTACTTC. The chain recombines TRBV7-9 with TRBJ2-5; 9 bases line up with TRBD2. CDR1 SEHNR and CDR2 FQNEAQ come from the germline V gene (reference sequence). This CDR3 spans 14 amino acids. J was trimmed by 5 bases and V by 1 base; bases with no gene match: 2. Complete variable domain (other parts from reference TRBV7-9 and TRBJ2-5): DTGVSQNPRHKITKRGQNVTFRCDPISEHNRLYWYRQTLGQGPEFLTYFQNEAQLEKSRLLSDRFSAERPKGSFSTLEIQRTEQGDSAMYLCASSLVLAGETQYFGPGTRLLVL.

The chain has TRBV25-1 and TRBJ1-3; D may be TRBD1 (6 bases). The CDR3 extends over 15 amino acids. Trimming removed 1 base at V and 9 bases at J, with 16 bases between. Germline V lookup: CDR1 MGHDK, CDR2 SYGVNS. The CDR3 nucleotides read TGTGCCAGCAGTGAATCGGGCACCAGGGGAGTCACCATATATTTT. Translating gives CASSESGTRGVTIYF.

This clone has more than one count but fewer than ten. The chain carries TRBV21-1 and TRBJ1-1; the D segment call TRBD1 is taken from the table without a DNA check. TRBV21-1 is a pseudogene. The CDR3 spans 17 residues. The CDR3 bases are TGTGCCAGCAGCACGAAGGACAGGGCTGGGAAAGGGACTGAAGCTTTCTTT. This encodes CASSTKDRAGKGTEAFF.

The genes are TRBV5-4 and TRBJ2-3; TRBD2 matches 7 bases. J lost 2 bases, V lost 4 bases, and 7 bases had no gene match. This CDR3 spans 15 amino acids. CDR1 is SGHNT and CDR2 is YYREEE in the germline V gene (reference sequence). The CDR3 nucleotides are TGTGCCAGCAGCCCCCCAGCGGGGCACACAGATACGCAGTATTTT. Protein: CASSPPAGHTDTQYF.

The chain uses TRBV19 and TRBJ2-7, with 7 bases fitting TRBD1. The CDR3 has 14 residues. Germline V lookup: CDR1 LNHDA, CDR2 SQIVND (reference sequence). The J segment lost 4 bases and the V segment lost 4 bases, leaving 7 bases of the junction unmatched. In DNA, the CDR3 is TGTGCCAGTAGTACCGGGACAGACCCATACGAGCAGTACTTC. Its translation is CASSTGTDPYEQYF.

In this sample, this clone turned up a few times. The V call is TRBV7-2, the J call TRBJ2-1; 12 bases align to TRBD2. CDR1 and CDR2 from the germline V gene are SGHTA and FQGNSA. This CDR3 contains 16 residues. The V and J ends lost 5 bases and 9 bases, in that order; junction bases with no gene match: 11. CDR3 coding DNA: TGTGCCAGCAGCCCTCATCTAGCGGGGGGGCTCAGTGAGCAGTTCTTC. Amino acid sequence: CASSPHLAGGLSEQFF.